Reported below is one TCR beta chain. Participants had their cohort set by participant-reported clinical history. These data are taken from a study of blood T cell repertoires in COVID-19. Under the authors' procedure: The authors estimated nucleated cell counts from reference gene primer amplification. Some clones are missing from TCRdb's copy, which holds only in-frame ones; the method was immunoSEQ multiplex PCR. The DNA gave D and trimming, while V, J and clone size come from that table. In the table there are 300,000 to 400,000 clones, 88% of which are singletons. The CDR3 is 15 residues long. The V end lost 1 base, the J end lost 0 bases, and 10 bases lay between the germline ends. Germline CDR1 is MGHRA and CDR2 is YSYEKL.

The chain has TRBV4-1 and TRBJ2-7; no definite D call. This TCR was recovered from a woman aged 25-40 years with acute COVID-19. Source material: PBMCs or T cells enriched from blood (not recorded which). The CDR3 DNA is TGCGCCAGCAGCCAAGTTTTAGCAGTCTCCTACGAGCAGTACTTC. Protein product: CASSQVLAVSYEQYF.